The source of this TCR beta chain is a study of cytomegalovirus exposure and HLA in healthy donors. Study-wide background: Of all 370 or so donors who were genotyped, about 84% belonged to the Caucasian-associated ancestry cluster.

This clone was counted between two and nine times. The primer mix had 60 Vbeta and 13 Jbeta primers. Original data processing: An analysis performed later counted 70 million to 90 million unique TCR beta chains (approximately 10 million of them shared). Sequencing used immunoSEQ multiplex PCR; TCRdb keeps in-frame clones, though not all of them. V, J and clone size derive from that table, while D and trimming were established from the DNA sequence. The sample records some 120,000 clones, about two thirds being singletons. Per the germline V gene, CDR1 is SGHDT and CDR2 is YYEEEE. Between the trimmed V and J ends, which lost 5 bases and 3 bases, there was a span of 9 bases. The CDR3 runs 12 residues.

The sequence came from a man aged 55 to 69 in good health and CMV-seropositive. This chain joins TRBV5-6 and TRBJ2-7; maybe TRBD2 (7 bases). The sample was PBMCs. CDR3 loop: CASRGGDYEQYF. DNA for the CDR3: TGTGCCAGCAGAGGGGGGGACTACGAGCAGTACTTC.